Shown below are 15 T cell receptor beta chains from a single sample sequenced in a study of T cell responses to AZD1222 COVID-19 vaccine. TCRdb's copy holds only in-frame clones and misses some; the assay was immunoSEQ multiplex PCR. The table records about 82,000 clones, roughly nine tenths of them present only once. The input for sequencing was peripheral blood, taken on day 0 of AZD1222 vaccination. Receptor source: an adult in good health.

J is TRBJ1-6 and V is TRBV3-1 (or the pseudogene TRBV3-2), with D hard to call. The CDR3 covers 11 residues. Germline CDR1 is LGHDT and CDR2 is YNNKEL (reference sequence). Trimming took off 1 base at V and 10 bases at J, with 2 bases between the two ends. The chain's CDR3 is CASSQASPLHF. DNA for the CDR3: TGTGCCAGCAGCCAAGCGTCACCCCTCCACTTT.

This chain connects TRBV19 to TRBJ2-2, with TRBD1 matching over 8 bases. CDR3 size: 17 residues. The junction had 13 bases not matched to a gene; V was cut back by 6 bases and J by 4 bases. The V gene's germline CDR1 is LNHDA and CDR2 SQIVND (reference sequence). CDR3 sequence: CASRSPLDRVGTGELFF. CDR3 sequence (DNA): TGTGCCAGTAGATCCCCCCTGGACAGGGTAGGCACCGGGGAGCTGTTTTTT. Variable domain in full (rest from reference TRBV19 and TRBJ2-2): DGGITQSPKYLFRKEGQNVTLSCEQNLNHDAMYWYRQDPGQGLRLIYYSQIVNDFQKGDIAEGYSVSREKKESFPLTVTSAQKNPTAFYLCASRSPLDRVGTGELFFGEGSRLTVL.

V and J are TRBV18 and TRBJ1-1; D might be TRBD1 (5 bases). V was shortened by 1 base and J by 0 bases, with 9 bases between the two germline ends. Germline lookup yields CDR1 KGHSH and CDR2 LQKENI. The CDR3 contains 15 residues. As DNA, the CDR3 is TGTGCCAGCTCACCACAGACACAGGTGAACACTGAAGCTTTCTTT. Translation: CASSPQTQVNTEAFF.

The chain couples TRBV5-1 to TRBJ2-7; 7 bases are a match to TRBD1. Germline V gene data show CDR1 as SGHRS and CDR2 as YFSETQ. The CDR3 is made up of 14 amino acids. V was pared by 3 bases and J by 6 bases, with 9 bases of the junction left unmatched. For the CDR3, the DNA is TGCGCCAGCAGCTCTGACAGGGTTAACGGCGAGCAGTACTTC. It is translated as CASSSDRVNGEQYF.

The chain uses TRBV30 and TRBJ2-1; a possible D gene is TRBD1 (5 bases). This CDR3 contains 13 residues. Per germline, CDR1 GTSNPN and CDR2 SVGIG (reference sequence). V lost 1 base to trimming and J lost 9 bases, with 13 bases between them. The CDR3: CAWSGVRASEQFF. CDR3 DNA sequence: TGTGCCTGGAGTGGTGTCAGGGCTAGTGAGCAGTTCTTC.

This clone has a handful of counts. The chain carries TRBV5-1 and TRBJ1-5; possible D gene TRBD1, 5 bases. CDR3 length: 14 residues. V lost 0 bases and J 7 bases, leaving 11 bases between the germline ends. Germline V lookup: CDR1 SGHRS, CDR2 YFSETQ. The CDR3 region is CASSLEAGLQPQHF. CDR3 nucleotide sequence: TGCGCCAGCAGCTTGGAGGCAGGGCTGCAGCCCCAGCATTTT.

The V and J genes are TRBV2 and TRBJ1-1; D not certain. V dropped 6 bases and J dropped 6 bases, with 14 bases sitting between them. This CDR3 has 13 amino acids. Germline CDR1 SNHLY, CDR2 FYNNEI. The CDR3 DNA reads as TGTGCCAGCAGGAAACCGGTAGAGGCTGAAGCTTTCTTT. It specifies CASRKPVEAEAFF.

The rearrangement uses TRBV28 and TRBJ2-7; possibly TRBD1 or TRBD2 for D (6 bases each). This CDR3 is built from 15 residues. V was shortened by 1 base and J by 0 bases, with 10 bases between the two germline ends. Germline CDR1 reads MDHEN; CDR2 reads SYDVKM. The DNA for the CDR3 is TGTGCCAGCAGTTTATCGGGGGCCAACTCCTACGAGCAGTACTTC. Its protein is CASSLSGANSYEQYF. The variable domain in full, completed from reference TRBV28 and TRBJ2-7, reads DVKVTQSSRYLVKRTGEKVFLECVQDMDHENMFWYRQDPGLGLRLIYFSYDVKMKEKGDIPEGYSVSREKKERFSLILESASTNQTSMYLCASSLSGANSYEQYFGPGTRLTVT.

In nucleotides, the CDR3 is TGTGCCTGCCAGGGACCTTACTATGGCTACACCTTC. Encoded protein: CACQGPYYGYTF. The chain joins TRBV30 to TRBJ1-2, with D possibly TRBD1 on 5 matching bases. The CDR3 consists of 12 residues. The V end lost 6 bases, the J end lost 3 bases, and 11 bases lay between the germline ends. Per the germline V gene, CDR1 is GTSNPN and CDR2 is SVGIG (reference sequence). Complete variable domain (other parts from reference TRBV30 and TRBJ1-2): SQTIHQWPATLVQPVGSPLSLECTVEGTSNPNLYWYRQAAGRGLQLLFYSVGIGQISSEVPQNLSASRPQDRQFILSSKKLLLSDSGFYLCACQGPYYGYTFGSGTRLTVV.

V and J are TRBV10-1 and TRBJ1-5; 9 bases are shared with TRBD1. This CDR3 is 17 amino acids long. With V trimmed by 6 bases and J by 3 bases, 12 bases remained unmatched. The germline V gene has CDR1 WNHNN and CDR2 SYGVQD (reference sequence). The CDR3 DNA reads as TGCGCCAGCAGAGAAATACTGGGACAGGGCAACAATCAGCCCCAGCATTTT. Translating gives CASREILGQGNNQPQHF.

The chain employs TRBV6-4 and TRBJ2-3, with 11 bases identical to TRBD2. Losses at the gene ends were 2 bases for V and 2 bases for J; bases not matched to a gene: 9. Germline CDR1 reads MRHNA; CDR2 reads SNTAGT. The CDR3 is 18 amino acids. CDR3 region: CASSDQPRLAGTTDTQYF. The CDR3 nucleotides are TGTGCCAGCAGTGACCAACCCCGACTAGCGGGGACCACAGATACGCAGTATTTT.

The chain combines TRBV5-4 with TRBJ2-1; D call uncertain. Trimming removed 4 bases at V and 2 bases at J, with 10 bases between. The CDR3 length is 14 residues. Germline V gene sequence: CDR1 SGHNT, CDR2 YYREEE (reference sequence). The CDR3 is CASSLPGPYNEQFF. DNA for the CDR3: TGTGCCAGCAGCCTGCCGGGCCCCTACAATGAGCAGTTCTTC.

The genes are TRBV10-2 and TRBJ2-3; the match to TRBD1 covers 10 bases. The V and J ends lost 3 bases and 3 bases, in that order; junction bases with no gene match: 3. Germline V gene lookup returns CDR1 WSHSY and CDR2 SAAADI. This CDR3 has 15 amino acids. CDR3: CASSDLDRGTDTQYF. As DNA, the CDR3 is TGCGCCAGCAGTGATTTGGACAGGGGGACAGATACGCAGTATTTT.

The chain uses TRBV30 and TRBJ1-2; maybe TRBD1 (5 bases). The germline V gene encodes CDR1 GTSNPN and CDR2 SVGIG (reference sequence). The CDR3 has 11 amino acids. Trimming stripped 2 bases from V and 7 bases from J, with 8 bases between. Written as DNA, the CDR3 is TGTGCCTGGAGTAAAGGGGTTGGCTACACCTTC. As protein: CAWSKGVGYTF.

The chain is built from TRBV6-5 and TRBJ1-2; TRBD1 is a possible D gene (5 bases). Trimming cost V 9 bases and J 7 bases, with 12 bases left between them. This CDR3 is 11 amino acids long. The germline gives CDR1 MNHEY, CDR2 SVGAGI. The CDR3 region is CARRGAGGYTF. The CDR3 DNA reads TGTGCCAGAAGGGGCGCCGGTGGCTACACCTTC.